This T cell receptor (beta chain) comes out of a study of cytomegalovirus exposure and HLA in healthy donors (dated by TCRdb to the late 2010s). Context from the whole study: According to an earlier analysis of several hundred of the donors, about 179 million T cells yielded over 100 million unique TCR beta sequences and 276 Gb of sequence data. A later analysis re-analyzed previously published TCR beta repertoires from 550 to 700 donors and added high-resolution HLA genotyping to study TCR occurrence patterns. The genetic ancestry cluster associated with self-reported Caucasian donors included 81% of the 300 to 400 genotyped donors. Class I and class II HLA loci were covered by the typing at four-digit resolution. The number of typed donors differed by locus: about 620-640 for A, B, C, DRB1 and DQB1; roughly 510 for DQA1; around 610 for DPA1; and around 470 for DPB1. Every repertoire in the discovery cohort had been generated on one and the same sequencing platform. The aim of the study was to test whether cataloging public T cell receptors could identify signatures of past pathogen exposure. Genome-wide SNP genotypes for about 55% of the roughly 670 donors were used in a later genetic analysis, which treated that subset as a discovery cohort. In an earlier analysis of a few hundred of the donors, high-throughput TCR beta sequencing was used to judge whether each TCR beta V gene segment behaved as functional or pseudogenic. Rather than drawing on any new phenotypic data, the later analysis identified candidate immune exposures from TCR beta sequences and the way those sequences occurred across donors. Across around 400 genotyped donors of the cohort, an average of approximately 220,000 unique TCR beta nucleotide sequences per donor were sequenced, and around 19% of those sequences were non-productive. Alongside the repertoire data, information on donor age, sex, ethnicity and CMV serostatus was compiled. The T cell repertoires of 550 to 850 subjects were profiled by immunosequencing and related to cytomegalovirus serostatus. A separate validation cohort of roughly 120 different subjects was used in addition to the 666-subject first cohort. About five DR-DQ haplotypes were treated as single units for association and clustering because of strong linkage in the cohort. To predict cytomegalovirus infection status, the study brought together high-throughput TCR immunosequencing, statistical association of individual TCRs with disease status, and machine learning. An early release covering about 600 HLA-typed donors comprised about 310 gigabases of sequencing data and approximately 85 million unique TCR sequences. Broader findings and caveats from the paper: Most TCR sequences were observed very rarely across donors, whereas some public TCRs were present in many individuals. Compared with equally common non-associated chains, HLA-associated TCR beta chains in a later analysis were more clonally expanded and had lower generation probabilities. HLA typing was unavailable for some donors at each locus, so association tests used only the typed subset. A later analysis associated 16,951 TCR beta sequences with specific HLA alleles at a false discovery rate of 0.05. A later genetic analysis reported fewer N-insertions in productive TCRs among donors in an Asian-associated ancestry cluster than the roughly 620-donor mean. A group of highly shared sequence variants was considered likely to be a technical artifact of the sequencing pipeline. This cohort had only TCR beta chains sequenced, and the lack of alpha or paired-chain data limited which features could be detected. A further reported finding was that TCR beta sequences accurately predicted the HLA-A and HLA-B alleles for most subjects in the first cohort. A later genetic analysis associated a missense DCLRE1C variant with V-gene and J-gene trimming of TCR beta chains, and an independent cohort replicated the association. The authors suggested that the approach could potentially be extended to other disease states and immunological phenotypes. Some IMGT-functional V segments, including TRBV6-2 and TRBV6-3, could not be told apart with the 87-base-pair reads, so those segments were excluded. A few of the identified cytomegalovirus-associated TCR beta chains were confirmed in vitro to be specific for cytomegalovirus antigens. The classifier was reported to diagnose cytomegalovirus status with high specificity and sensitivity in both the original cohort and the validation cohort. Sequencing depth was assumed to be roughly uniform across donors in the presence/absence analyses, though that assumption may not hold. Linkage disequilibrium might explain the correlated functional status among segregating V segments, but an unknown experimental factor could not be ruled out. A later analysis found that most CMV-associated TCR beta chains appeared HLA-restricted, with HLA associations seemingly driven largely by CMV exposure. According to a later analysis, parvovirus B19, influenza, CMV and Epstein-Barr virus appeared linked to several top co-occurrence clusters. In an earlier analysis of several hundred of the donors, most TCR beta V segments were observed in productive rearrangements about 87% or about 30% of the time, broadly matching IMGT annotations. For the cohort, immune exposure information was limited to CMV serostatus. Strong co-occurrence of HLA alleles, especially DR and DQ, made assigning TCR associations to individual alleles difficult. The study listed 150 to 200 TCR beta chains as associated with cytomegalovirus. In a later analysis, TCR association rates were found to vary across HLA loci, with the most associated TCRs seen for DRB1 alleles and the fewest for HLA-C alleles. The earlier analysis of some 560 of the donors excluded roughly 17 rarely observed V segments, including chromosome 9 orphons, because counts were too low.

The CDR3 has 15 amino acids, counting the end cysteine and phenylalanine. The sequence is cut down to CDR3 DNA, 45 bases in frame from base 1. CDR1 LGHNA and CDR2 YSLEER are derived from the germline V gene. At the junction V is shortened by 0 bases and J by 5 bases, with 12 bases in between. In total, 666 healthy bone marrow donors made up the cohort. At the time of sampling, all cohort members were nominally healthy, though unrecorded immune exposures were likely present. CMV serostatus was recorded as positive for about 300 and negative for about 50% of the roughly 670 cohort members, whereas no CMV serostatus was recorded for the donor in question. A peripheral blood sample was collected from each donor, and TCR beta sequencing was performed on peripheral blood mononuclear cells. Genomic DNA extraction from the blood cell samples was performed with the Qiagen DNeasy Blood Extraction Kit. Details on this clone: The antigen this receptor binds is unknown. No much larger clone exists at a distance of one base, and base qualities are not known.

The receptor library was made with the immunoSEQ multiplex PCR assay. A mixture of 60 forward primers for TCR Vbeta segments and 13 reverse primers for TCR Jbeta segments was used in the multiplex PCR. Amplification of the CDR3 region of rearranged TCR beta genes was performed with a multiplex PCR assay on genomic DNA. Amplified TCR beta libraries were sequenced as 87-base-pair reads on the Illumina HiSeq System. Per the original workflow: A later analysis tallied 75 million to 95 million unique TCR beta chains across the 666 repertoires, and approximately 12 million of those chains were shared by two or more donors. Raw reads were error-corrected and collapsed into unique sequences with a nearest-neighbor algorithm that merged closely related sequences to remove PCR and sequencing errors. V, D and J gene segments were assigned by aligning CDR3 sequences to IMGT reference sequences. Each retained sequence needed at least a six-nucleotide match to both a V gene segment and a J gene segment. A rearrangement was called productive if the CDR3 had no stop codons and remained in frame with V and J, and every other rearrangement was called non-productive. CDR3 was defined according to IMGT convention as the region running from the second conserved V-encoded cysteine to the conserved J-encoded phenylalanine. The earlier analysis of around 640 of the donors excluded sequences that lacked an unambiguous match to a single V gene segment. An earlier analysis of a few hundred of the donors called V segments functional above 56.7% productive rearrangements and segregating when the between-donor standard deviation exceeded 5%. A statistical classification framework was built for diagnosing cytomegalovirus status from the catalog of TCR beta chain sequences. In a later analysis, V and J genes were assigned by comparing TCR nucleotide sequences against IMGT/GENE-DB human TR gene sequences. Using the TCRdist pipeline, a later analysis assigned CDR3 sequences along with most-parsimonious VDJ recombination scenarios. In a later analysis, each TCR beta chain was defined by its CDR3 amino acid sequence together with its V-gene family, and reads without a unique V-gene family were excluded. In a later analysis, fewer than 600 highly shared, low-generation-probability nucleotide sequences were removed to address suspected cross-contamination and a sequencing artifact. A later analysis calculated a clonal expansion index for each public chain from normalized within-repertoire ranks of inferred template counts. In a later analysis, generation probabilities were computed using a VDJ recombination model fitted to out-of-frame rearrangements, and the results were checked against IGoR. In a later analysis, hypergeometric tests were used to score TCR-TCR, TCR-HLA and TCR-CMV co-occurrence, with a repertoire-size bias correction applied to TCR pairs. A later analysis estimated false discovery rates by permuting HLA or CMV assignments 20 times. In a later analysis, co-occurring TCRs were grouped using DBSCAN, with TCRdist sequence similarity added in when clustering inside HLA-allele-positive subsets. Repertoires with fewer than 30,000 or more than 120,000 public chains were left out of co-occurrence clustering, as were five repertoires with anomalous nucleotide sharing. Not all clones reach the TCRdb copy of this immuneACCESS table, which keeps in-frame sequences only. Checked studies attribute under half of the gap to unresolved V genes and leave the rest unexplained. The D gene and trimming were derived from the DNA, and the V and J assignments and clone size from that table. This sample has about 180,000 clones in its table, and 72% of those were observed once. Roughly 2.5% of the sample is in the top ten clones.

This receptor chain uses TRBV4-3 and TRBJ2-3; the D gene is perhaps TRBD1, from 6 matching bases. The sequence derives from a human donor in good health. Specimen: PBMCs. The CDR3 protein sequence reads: CASSQDNRVGDTQYF. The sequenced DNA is TGCGCCAGCAGCCAAGATAACAGGGTGGGAGATACGCAGTATTTT.